The clone carrying this TCR beta chain was seen a few times. Its antigen is not known. The second PCR ran about 6 to 12 cycles with a sample-barcoded 5' primer and J-beta primers. Each cDNA molecule, via a template-switch adaptor with 12 random nucleotides, was tagged. TCRdb reprocessed the 5' RACE reads with MiXCR, giving one entry per CDR3 protein. The data contain 1.5 million to 2 million distinct CDR3 sequences, about two fifths of them singletons. This record belongs to a study of blood T cells in healthy people across ages. Whole-study results and caveats: It was found that TCR beta diversity correlated strongly with the percentage of naive T cells. PBMC samples, being unsorted, prevented any conclusive comparison of naive and antigen-experienced cells.

This CDR3 comprises 11 residues. V was shortened by 5 bases and J by 5 bases, with 7 bases between the two germline ends. CDR1 and CDR2 from the germline V gene are DFQATT and SNEGSKA (reference sequence). The TCR originated in a human donor in good health. The chain recombines TRBV20-1 with TRBJ2-1; D unclear. Sequencing was done on a sample of blood. The CDR3 sequence is CSAAADNEQFF. The CDR3 coding sequence is TGCAGTGCTGCGGCCGACAATGAGCAGTTCTTC.